This T cell receptor beta chain was recovered during a study of response to subunit inactivated influenza vaccine. TCRdb called the RT-PCR reads again in MiXCR, with one record for every CDR3 protein. The sample carries about 800,000 distinct CDR3 sequences, 21% recorded once. This clonotype appeared a few times. This CDR3 contains 15 residues. Germline V gene lookup returns CDR1 MNHNS and CDR2 SASEGT. Trimming cost V 1 base and J 7 bases, with 13 bases left between them. This rearrangement joins TRBV6-1 to TRBJ1-4; D is unresolved. The sample consisted of PBMCs from blood, taken more than 4 days after vaccination. The source of this sequence is a man aged 50 to 59 who received an inactivated influenza vaccine. This chain's CDR3 is CASSEVPAESEKLFF. In nucleotides, the CDR3 is TGTGCCAGCAGTGAAGTTCCGGCAGAGAGTGAAAAACTGTTTTTT.